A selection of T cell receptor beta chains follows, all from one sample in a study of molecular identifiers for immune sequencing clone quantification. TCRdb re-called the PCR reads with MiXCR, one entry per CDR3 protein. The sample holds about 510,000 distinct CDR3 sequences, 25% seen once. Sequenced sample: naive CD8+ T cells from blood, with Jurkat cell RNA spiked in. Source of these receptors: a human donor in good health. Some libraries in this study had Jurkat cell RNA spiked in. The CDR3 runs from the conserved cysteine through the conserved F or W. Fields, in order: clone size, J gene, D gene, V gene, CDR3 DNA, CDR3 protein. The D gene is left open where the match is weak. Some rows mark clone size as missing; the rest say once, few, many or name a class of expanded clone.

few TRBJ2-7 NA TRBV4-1 TGCGCCGGCAGCCAGGCCGACTTCATATCGGCCTACGAGCAGTACTTC CAGSQADFISAYEQYF
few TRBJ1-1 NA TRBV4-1 TGCGCCAGCAGCGCAGCCCACCTGAACACTGAAGCTCTCTTT CASSAAHLNTEALF
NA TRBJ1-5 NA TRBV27 TGTGCCAGCAGTTTATTTCCCCTTCAGCCCCAGCATTTT CASSLFPLQPQHF
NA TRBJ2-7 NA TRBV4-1 TGCGCCAGCAGCCAAGAGGCTGGCACGACCTACGAGCAGTACTTC CASSQEAGTTYEQYF
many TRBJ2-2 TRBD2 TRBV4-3 TGCGCCAGCAGCCAAGATCGCGGGGGAGCGGTGACCGGGGAGCTGTTTTTT CASSQDRGGAVTGELFF
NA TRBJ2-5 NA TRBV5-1 TGCGCCAGCTCCCAATCAGGGGCGGTACAAGAGTCCCAGTACTTC CASSQSGAVQESQYF
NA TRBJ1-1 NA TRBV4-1 TGCGCCAGCAGTTCTGACCCTATGGACCCTGACGCTTTCTTT CASSSDPMDPDAFF
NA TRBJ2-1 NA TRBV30 TGTGCCTGGAGTCCCCACCCCTTGCCCGGGGATGAGCAGTTCTTC CAWSPHPLPGDEQFF
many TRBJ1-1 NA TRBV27 TGTGCCAGCAGTTTAAACGGAGTGAACACTGAAGCTTTCTTT CASSLNGVNTEAFF
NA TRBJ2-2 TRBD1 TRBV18 TGTGCCAGCTCACCACCGTACAGGGGAGTCACCGGGGAGCTGTTTTTT CASSPPYRGVTGELFF
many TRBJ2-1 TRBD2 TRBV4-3 TGCGCCAGCAGCCAAGATCGGGGGACTAGCCTCTACAATGAGCAGTTCTTC CASSQDRGTSLYNEQFF
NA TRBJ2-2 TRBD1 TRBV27 TGTGCCAGCAGTTACTCGACAGGGTGGGGCGGGGAGCTGTTTTTT CASSYSTGWGGELFF
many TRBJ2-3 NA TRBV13 TGTGCCAGCAGCTTAGGAGGGCAGGCAGATACGCAGTATTTT CASSLGGQADTQYF
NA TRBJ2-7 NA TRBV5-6 TGTGCCAGCAGCCAAGCACTATCCGAGCAGTACTTC CASSQALSEQYF
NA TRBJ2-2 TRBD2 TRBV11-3 TGTGCCAGCAGCTCCATAGCGGGAGGGGTATCTTACTTTGGGGCGAACACCGGGGAGCTGTTTTTT CASSSIAGGVSYFGANTGELFF
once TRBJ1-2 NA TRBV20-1 TGCAGTGCTAGAGACGCGACAGAGATTCCTAACTATGGCCACACCTTC CSARDATEIPNYGHTF
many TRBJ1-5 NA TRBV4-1 TGCGCCAGCAGCCAAGAATCAGGGTACAATCAGCCCCAGCATTTT CASSQESGYNQPQHF
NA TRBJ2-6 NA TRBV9 TGTGCCAGCAGCGTATCAGGGGCAGGCCCGTCTGGGGCCAACGTCCTGACTTTC CASSVSGAGPSGANVLTF
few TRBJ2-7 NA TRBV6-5 TGTGCCAGCAGTCCTTTTGAGGGCTACGAGCAGTACTTC CASSPFEGYEQYF
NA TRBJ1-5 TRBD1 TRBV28 TGTGCCAGCAGTTCGTACCCGGACAGGTCGTACAATCAGCCCCAGCATTTT CASSSYPDRSYNQPQHF
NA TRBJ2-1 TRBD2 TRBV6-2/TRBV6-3 TGTGCCAGCAGTTCGCCGGGGGGGAGTGAGCAGTTCTTC CASSSPGGSEQFF
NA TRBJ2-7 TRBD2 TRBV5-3 TGTGCCAGCAGCCCCAGCGCCGGGGCTAGCGGGGCTTACGAGCAGTACTTC CASSPSAGASGAYEQYF
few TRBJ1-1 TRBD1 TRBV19 TGTGCCAGTAGTATCGGACAGGGGGAAGTTTTCTTT CASSIGQGEVFF
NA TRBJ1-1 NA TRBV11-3 TGTGCCAGCAGCCCGAAGACAGCGGCGCACACAGAAGCTTTCTTT CASSPKTAAHTEAFF
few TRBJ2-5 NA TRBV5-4 TGTGCCAGCACCTGGTGGGGGATACAAGAGACCCAGTACTTC CASTWWGIQETQYF
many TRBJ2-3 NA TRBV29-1 TGCAGCGTTGAATTTAGCACAGATACGCAGTATTTT CSVEFSTDTQYF
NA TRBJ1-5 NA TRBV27 TGTGCCAGCAGTTTCCCCCTCCCTCGCAGGGCGAGCGATCAGCCCCAGCATTTT CASSFPLPRRASDQPQHF
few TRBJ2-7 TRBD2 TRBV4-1 TGCGCCAGCAGCCAGACTAGCGGGGGGGGATACGAGCAGTACTTC CASSQTSGGGYEQYF
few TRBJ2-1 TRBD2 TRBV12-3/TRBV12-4 TGTGCCAGCACCTGGGTAGGGCCTAGCGGAAACAATGAGCAGTTCTTC CASTWVGPSGNNEQFF
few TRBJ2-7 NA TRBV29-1 TGCAGCGTTGAAAATAGTGGGTCCTACGAGCAGTACTTC CSVENSGSYEQYF
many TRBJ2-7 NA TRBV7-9 TGTGCCAGCAGCCTCTCGCCGGGGCCCTACGAGCAGTACTTC CASSLSPGPYEQYF
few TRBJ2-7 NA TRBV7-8 TGTGCCAGCGCCGGCGAGCTTTATCCCTACGAGCAGTACTTC CASAGELYPYEQYF
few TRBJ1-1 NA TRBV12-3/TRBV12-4 TGTGCCAGCAGTCGCAGACCGGATCCTGAAGCTTTCTTT CASSRRPDPEAFF
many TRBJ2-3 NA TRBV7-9 TGTGCCAGTCGTAGTGCCACAGATACGCAGTATTTT CASRSATDTQYF
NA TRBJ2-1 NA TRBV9 TGTGCCAGCAGCTCTCGACCGGACAATGAGCAGTTCTTC CASSSRPDNEQFF
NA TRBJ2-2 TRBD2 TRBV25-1 TGTGCCAGCAGCTCCCCACTAGCGGGGGGGCGTCTGGGCACCGGGGAGCTGTTTTTT CASSSPLAGGRLGTGELFF
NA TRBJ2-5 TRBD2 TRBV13 TGTGCCAGCAGCTTAGAGGGACTAGCGTATCAAGAGACCCAGTACTTC CASSLEGLAYQETQYF
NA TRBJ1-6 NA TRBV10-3 TGTGCCATCAGTGAGCTTCCCTCCGCACGGTCCCTCCACTTT CAISELPSARSLHF
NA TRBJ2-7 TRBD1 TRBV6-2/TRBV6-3 TGTGCCAGCACCTCCCCAGGGACAGGATACTACGAGCAGTACTTC CASTSPGTGYYEQYF
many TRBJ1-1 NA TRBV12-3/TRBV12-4 TGTGCCAGCAGTCCGGGGAGCCCTGAAGCTTTCTTT CASSPGSPEAFF
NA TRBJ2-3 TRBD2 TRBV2 TGTGCCAGCAGTGAAACGAGACTAGCGGGAAGCACAGATACGCAGTATTTT CASSETRLAGSTDTQYF
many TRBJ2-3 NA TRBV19 TGTGCCAGTAGTATAGAGGACACAGATACGCAGTATTTT CASSIEDTDTQYF
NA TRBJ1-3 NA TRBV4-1 TGCGCCAGCAGCCAAGATTTGACTTCCCCCTGGGACACCATATATTTT CASSQDLTSPWDTIYF
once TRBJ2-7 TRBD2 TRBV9 TGTGCCAGCAGCGGGCGTCCTGACGGGGACTACGGGCAGTACTTC CASSGRPDGDYGQYF
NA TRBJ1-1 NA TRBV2 TGTGCCAGCGGACCGGGACACCAAAACACTGAAGCTCTCTTT CASGPGHQNTEALF
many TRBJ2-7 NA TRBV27 TGTGCCAGCAGTCCCGGACTCGGCTTCTACGAGCAGTACTTC CASSPGLGFYEQYF
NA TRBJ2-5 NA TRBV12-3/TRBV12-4 TGTGCCAGCAGTTTTGACCACTTGAAGGGAGAGACCCAGTACTTC CASSFDHLKGETQYF